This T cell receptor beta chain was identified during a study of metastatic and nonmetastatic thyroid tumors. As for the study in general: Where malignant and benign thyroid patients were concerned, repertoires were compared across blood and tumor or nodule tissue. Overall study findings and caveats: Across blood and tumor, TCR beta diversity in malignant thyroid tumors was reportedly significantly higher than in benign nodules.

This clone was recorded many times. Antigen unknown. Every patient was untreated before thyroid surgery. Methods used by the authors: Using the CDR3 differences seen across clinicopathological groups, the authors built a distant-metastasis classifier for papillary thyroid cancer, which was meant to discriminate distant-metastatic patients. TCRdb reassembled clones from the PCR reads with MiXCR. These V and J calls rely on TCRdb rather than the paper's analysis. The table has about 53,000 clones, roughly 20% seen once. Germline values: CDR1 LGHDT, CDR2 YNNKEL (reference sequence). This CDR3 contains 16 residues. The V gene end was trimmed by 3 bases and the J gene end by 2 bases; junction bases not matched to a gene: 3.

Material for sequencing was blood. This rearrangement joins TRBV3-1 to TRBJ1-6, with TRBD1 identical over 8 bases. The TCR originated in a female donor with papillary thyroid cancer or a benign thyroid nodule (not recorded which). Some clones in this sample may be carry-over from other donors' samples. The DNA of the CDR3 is TGTGCCAGCAGCCACTCGACAGGGGCCTATAATTCACCCCTCCACTTT. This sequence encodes CASSHSTGAYNSPLHF.